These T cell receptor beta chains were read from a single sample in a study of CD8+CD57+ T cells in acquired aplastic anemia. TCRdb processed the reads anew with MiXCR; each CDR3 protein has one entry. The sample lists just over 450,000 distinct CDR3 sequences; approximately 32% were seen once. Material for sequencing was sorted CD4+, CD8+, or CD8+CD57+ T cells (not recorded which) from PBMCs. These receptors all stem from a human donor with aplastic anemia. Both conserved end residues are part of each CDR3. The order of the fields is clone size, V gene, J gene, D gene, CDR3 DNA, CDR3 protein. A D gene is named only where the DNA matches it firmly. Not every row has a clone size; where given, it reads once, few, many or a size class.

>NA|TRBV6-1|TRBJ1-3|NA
TGTGCCAGCAGCTCAAGGGCACAAACCGCTACTGGAAACACCATATATTTT
CASSSRAQTATGNTIYF
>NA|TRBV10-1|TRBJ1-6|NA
TGCGCCAGCAGTGCGGGGGCCTCATCACCCCTCCACTTT
CASSAGASSPLHF
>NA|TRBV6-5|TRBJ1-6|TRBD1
TGTGCCAGCAGTTACTATCGGACAGGGAATTCACCCCTCCACTTT
CASSYYRTGNSPLHF
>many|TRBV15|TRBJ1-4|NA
TGTGCCACCAGCAGAGATCGGCAGGGTGCGAGTAATGAAAAACTGTTTTTT
CATSRDRQGASNEKLFF
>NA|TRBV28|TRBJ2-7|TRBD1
TGTGCCAGCAGGACAGCGATTTTAGGCACCGGGGACAGGGGGTACGAGCAGTACTTC
CASRTAILGTGDRGYEQYF
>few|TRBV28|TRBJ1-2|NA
TGTGCCAGCAGTTTATTTTTTAGGGCAGGGGATGAAGGCTACACCTTC
CASSLFFRAGDEGYTF
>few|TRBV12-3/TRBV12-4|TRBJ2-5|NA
TGTGCCAGCAGTTTAGACAGGACCCAAGAGACCCAGTACTTC
CASSLDRTQETQYF
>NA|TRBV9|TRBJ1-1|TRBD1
TGTGCCAGCAGCGTAGCCGGCTTCCAGGGGGCGCGAACTGAAGCTTTCTTT
CASSVAGFQGARTEAFF
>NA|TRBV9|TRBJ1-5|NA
TGTGCCAGCAGCGTAGGTTTAAATAGCAATCAGCCCCAGCATTTT
CASSVGLNSNQPQHF
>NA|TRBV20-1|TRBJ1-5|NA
TGCAGTGCGGAAACGGGTCGGAGCAATCAGCCCCAGCATTTT
CSAETGRSNQPQHF
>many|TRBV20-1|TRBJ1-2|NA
TGCAGTGCTAGAGATGCTAAAGGGATTTGGGGCTACACCTTC
CSARDAKGIWGYTF
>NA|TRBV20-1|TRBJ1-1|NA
TGCAGTGCTAGAGTAGGGACGGGGATCGCTGAAGCTTTCTTT
CSARVGTGIAEAFF
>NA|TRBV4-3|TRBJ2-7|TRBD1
TGCGCCAGCAGCCAAGGGGCAGGGGGAACCTACGAGCAGTACTTC
CASSQGAGGTYEQYF
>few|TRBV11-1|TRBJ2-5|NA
TGTGCCAGCAGCTTAGAGTTGGTGAGGGTCAGGGAAGAGACCCAGTACTTC
CASSLELVRVREETQYF
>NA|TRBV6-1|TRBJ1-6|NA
TGTGCCAGCAGCCCCCCGAGGCAGGGGTCAAACTATAATTCACCCCTCCACTTT
CASSPPRQGSNYNSPLHF
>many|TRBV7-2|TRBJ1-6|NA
TGTGCCAGCAGCTTAGATGGGCCTTCACCCCTCCACTTT
CASSLDGPSPLHF
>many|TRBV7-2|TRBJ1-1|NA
TGTGCCAGCAGCTTGGACAGGAACACTGAAGCTTTCTTT
CASSLDRNTEAFF
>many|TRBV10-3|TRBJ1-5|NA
TGTGCCATCAGTGAGTCTATTGGGGGCGTTCAGCCCCAGCATTTT
CAISESIGGVQPQHF
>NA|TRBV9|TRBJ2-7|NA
TGTGCCAGCAGCGTAGAGGTCGGTAACTACGAGCAGTACTTC
CASSVEVGNYEQYF
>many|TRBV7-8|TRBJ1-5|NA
TGTGCCAGCAGCCGAGGTCGGGTCCATCAGCCCCAGCATTTT
CASSRGRVHQPQHF
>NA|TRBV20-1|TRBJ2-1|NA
TGCAGTGCTAGAGAAGGGGCTAGAAATGAGCAGTTCTTC
CSAREGARNEQFF
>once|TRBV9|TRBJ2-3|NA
TGTGCCAGCAGCGTATTCGGGGAGGGGGATTCAGATACGCAGTATTTT
CASSVFGEGDSDTQYF
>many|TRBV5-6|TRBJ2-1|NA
TGTGCCAGCAGCACCGGGACACCAAGGGGCTATGAGCAGTTCTTC
CASSTGTPRGYEQFF
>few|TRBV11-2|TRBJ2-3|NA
TGTGCCAGCAGCTTGCAGGCCGGGTTCACAGATACGCAGTATTTT
CASSLQAGFTDTQYF
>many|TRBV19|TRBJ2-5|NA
TGTGCCAGTAAACTTGGGGGAACCCAGTACTTC
CASKLGGTQYF
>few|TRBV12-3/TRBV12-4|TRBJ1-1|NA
TGTGCCAGCAGTTTAGTGGCGGGGCACACTGAAGCTTTCTTT
CASSLVAGHTEAFF
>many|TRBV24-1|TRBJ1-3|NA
TGTGCCACCAGTTTACAGGGACTCTCTGGAAACACCATATATTTT
CATSLQGLSGNTIYF
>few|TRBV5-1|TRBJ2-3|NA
TGCGCCAGCAGCTCTCGGGCTAACACAGATACGCAGTATTTT
CASSSRANTDTQYF
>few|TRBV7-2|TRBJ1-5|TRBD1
TGTGCCAGCAGCTCCAGACAGGGCAGTCAGCCCCAGCATTTT
CASSSRQGSQPQHF
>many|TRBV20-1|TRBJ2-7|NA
TGCAGTGCTAGAGGCGACACTGTCCTTGGAGGCGAGCAGTACTTC
CSARGDTVLGGEQYF
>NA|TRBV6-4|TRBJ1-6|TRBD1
TGTGCCAGCAGTGAGGGACAGGATAATTCACCCCTCCACTTT
CASSEGQDNSPLHF
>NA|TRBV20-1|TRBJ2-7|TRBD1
TGCAGCGCCAACCTACAGGGGGCTTCCTACGAGCAGTACTTC
CSANLQGASYEQYF
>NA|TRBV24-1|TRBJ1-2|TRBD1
TGTGCCAGCAGTTTCCGAAAGACAGGGACATATGGCTACACCTTC
CASSFRKTGTYGYTF
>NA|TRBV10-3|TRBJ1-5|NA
TGTGCCAGCAGCCTCGAGGGGGTTAGCAATCAGCCCCAGCATTTT
CASSLEGVSNQPQHF
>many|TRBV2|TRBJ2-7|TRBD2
TGTGCCAGCATTACTAGCGGGAGTGGTAGCGAGCAGTACTTC
CASITSGSGSEQYF
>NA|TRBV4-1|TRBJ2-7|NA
TGCGCCAGCAGCCGAGGACATACGAGCTCCTACGAGCAGTACTTC
CASSRGHTSSYEQYF
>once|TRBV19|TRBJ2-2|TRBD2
TGTGCCAGTAGTCGGGACGGGAGGGATACCGGGGAGCTGTTTTTT
CASSRDGRDTGELFF
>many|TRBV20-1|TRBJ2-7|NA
TGCAGTGCTAGCGGGGTAGTCTACGAGCAGTACTTC
CSASGVVYEQYF
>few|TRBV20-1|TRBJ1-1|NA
TGCAGTGGTAGTGGGACTGAAGCTTTCTTT
CSGSGTEAFF
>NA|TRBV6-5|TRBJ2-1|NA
TGTGCCAGCAGTTCGGGACTTCTCGACTACAATGAGCAGTTCTTC
CASSSGLLDYNEQFF
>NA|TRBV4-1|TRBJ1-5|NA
TGCGCCAGCAGCCAACAATCCTCCCAAACCGGGACCGAGAGCAATCAGCCCCAGCATTTT
CASSQQSSQTGTESNQPQHF
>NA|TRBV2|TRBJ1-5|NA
TGTGCCAGCACTATAAGCTCGTATCAGCCCCAGCATTTT
CASTISSYQPQHF
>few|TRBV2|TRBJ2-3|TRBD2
TGTGCCAGCAGAAGACTAGCGGGGGGCCGGGATACGCAGTATTTT
CASRRLAGGRDTQYF